This TCR beta chain is from a study of blood T cell repertoires in COVID-19. With V trimmed by 1 base and J by 8 bases, 15 bases remained unmatched. Germline CDR1 is MDHEN and CDR2 is SYDVKM. CDR3 length: 18 residues. Sequencing used immunoSEQ multiplex PCR; TCRdb keeps in-frame clones, though not all of them. The sample has just under 85,000 clones; 85% to 90% are singletons. This TCR was sampled from a man older than 75 with active or convalescent COVID-19. Sequencing was performed on peripheral blood. The genes are TRBV28 and TRBJ2-3; 10 bases match TRBD2. This chain's CDR3 is CASSLFGGGSGGAVTQYF. CDR3 sequence (DNA): TGTGCCAGCAGTTTATTCGGCGGTGGGAGCGGGGGGGCAGTTACGCAGTATTTT.